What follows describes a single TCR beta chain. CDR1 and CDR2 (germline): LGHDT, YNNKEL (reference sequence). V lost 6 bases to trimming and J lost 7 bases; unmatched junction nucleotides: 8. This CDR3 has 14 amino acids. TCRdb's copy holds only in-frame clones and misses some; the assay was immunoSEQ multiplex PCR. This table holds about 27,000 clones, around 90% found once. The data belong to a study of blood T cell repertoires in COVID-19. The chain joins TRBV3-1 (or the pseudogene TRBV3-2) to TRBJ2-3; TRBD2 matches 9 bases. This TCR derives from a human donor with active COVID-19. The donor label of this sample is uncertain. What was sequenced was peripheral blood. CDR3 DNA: TGTGCCAGCAGTTTCGGACTAGCGACGAATACGCAGTATTTT. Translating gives CASSFGLATNTQYF.